The text below deals with one TCR beta chain. What it binds is unknown. These data are taken from a study of T cell responses to AZD1222 COVID-19 vaccine. Study results and caveats: Just a handful of AZD1222 recipients tested seropositive at baseline. There were mostly white British donors and more females than males, and clonal diversity was possibly underestimated.

Between the trimmed V and J ends, which lost 4 bases and 0 bases, there was a span of 12 bases. Germline V CDR1 and CDR2: LGHDT, YNNKEL (reference sequence). This CDR3 comprises 15 residues. Assay used: immunoSEQ multiplex PCR; TCRdb lists only in-frame clones, some missing. The sample lists more than 85,000 clones, about 91% occurring once. The chain is built from TRBV3-1 (or the pseudogene TRBV3-2) and TRBJ1-1, with D perhaps TRBD1 (6 bases). The TCR originated in an adult in good health. The material was peripheral blood, obtained on day 0 of AZD1222 vaccination. As DNA, the CDR3 is TGTGCCAGCAGCCGGGACACTGCCATGAACACTGAAGCTTTCTTT. This codes for CASSRDTAMNTEAFF.